Shown below are 15 T cell receptor beta chains from a single sample sequenced in a study of cytomegalovirus exposure and HLA in healthy donors. Sequencing used immunoSEQ multiplex PCR; TCRdb keeps in-frame clones, though not all of them. The repertoire holds tens of thousands of clones, with about 90% as singletons. Sample: PBMCs. Receptors originate from a woman aged 18-30 years in good health and CMV-seronegative.

This rearrangement joins TRBV27 to TRBJ1-2, with 7 bases fitting TRBD1. This CDR3 spans 15 amino acids. Looked up from germline, CDR1 is MNHEY and CDR2 is SMNVEV (reference sequence). V lost 6 bases and J lost 0; bases outside the gene matches: 7. The CDR3 sequence: CASSGRTGPNYGYTF. CDR3 in DNA: TGTGCCAGCAGCGGGCGGACAGGACCTAACTATGGCTACACCTTC.

The rearrangement joins TRBV12-5 to TRBJ2-7; possibly TRBD2 for D (6 bases). The CDR3 runs to 17 residues. V lost 4 bases and J 0 bases, leaving 19 bases between the germline ends. Germline lookup yields CDR1 LGHNT and CDR2 FRNRAP. The DNA of the CDR3 is TGTGCTAGTGGTTCTCCAATAGTGGCGGGAAGCTCCTACGAGCAGTACTTC. This gives the protein CASGSPIVAGSSYEQYF.

The chain combines TRBV4-1 with TRBJ2-7, with D unclear. Trimming took off 1 base at V and 0 bases at J, with 7 bases between the two ends. CDR1 and CDR2 (germline): MGHRA, YSYEKL. The CDR3 runs to 14 residues. The CDR3 protein is CASSQGAGSYEQYF. The CDR3 region has the DNA TGCGCCAGCAGCCAAGGGGCAGGCTCCTACGAGCAGTACTTC.

The chain recombines TRBV19 with TRBJ2-1; TRBD2 matches at 8 bases. CDR1 is LNHDA, CDR2 SQIVND, per germline (reference sequence). V lost 5 bases and J lost 6; bases outside the gene matches: 9. CDR3 length: 15 residues. The CDR3: CASSPRFLAGNEQFF. The CDR3 region has the DNA TGTGCCAGTAGTCCACGATTCCTAGCGGGCAATGAGCAGTTCTTC.

Written as DNA, the CDR3 is TGTGCCAGTAGTATAGGACCTACAGGGGCCTACGAGCAGTACTTC. Its translation is CASSIGPTGAYEQYF. V gene TRBV19 combines with J gene TRBJ2-7, with 7 bases identical to TRBD1. The CDR3 sequence is 15 residues long. Germline V lookup: CDR1 LNHDA, CDR2 SQIVND (reference sequence). Losses at the gene ends were 1 base for V and 2 bases for J; bases not matched to a gene: 5.

The chain carries TRBV9 and TRBJ2-5; 7 nucleotides align to TRBD2. The CDR3 runs to 13 residues. Germline lookup yields CDR1 SGDLS and CDR2 YYNGEE. V lost 3 bases, J lost 5 bases, and 4 bases stayed unmatched. This CDR3 is CASSAAGRETQYF. The CDR3 DNA reads TGTGCCAGCAGCGCAGCGGGACGTGAGACCCAGTACTTC.

There are a few counts of this clone. Relative to the germline gene, one junction end is altered; a read error may explain this. J is TRBJ2-7 and V is TRBV2, with 11 nucleotides matching TRBD1. The CDR3 is 12 amino acids. Germline lookup yields CDR1 SNHLY and CDR2 FYNNEI. Written as DNA, the CDR3 is TGTGCCAGCAGTGAAGTAATGGGACAGGGGGACTTC. Encoded protein: CASSEVMGQGDF.

The chain employs TRBV6-5 and TRBJ2-7; D call uncertain. V gave up 6 bases and J gave up 5 bases, with 11 bases separating them. Germline-derived CDR1 and CDR2 are MNHEY and SVGAGI. CDR3 length: 12 residues. The CDR3: CASSRGQNEQYF. The CDR3 region has the DNA TGTGCCAGCAGCCGAGGTCAGAACGAGCAGTACTTC.

J is TRBJ1-4 and V is TRBV4-1; a possible D gene is TRBD1 (5 bases). Germline V gene data show CDR1 as MGHRA and CDR2 as YSYEKL. V was pared by 0 bases and J by 8 bases, with 22 bases between. The CDR3 is 18 amino acids. The CDR3 sequence: CASSQEGKVDSSFEKLFF. Written as DNA, the CDR3 is TGCGCCAGCAGCCAAGAAGGGAAGGTAGACAGTTCCTTCGAAAAACTGTTTTTT.

The chain has TRBV13 and TRBJ2-2; 9 bases match TRBD1. Germline V gene sequence: CDR1 PRHDT, CDR2 FYEKMQ (reference sequence). Trimming at V came to 5 bases and at J to 3 bases, leaving 7 bases not matched to a gene. This CDR3 is built from 16 residues. This CDR3 is CASSLDRGFYTGELFF. The CDR3 coding sequence is TGTGCCAGCAGCCTAGACAGGGGGTTCTACACCGGGGAGCTGTTTTTT. Based on the CDR3 plus reference TRBV13 and TRBJ2-2, the full variable domain is AAGVIQSPRHLIKEKRETATLKCYPIPRHDTVYWYQQGPGQDPQFLISFYEKMQSDKGSIPDRFSAQQFSDYHSELNMSSLELGDSALYFCASSLDRGFYTGELFFGEGSRLTVL.

This chain uses TRBV23-1 with TRBJ2-1, with TRBD2 identical over 11 bases. TRBV23-1 is sorted into the ORF group, with uncertain function. V shed 2 bases, J shed 1 base, and the junction held 10 bases outside the gene matches. This CDR3 has 19 residues. CDR3 coding DNA: TGCGCCAGCAGTCAAAAGACCCTAGCGGGAGGTGGGTCCTACAATGAGCAGTTCTTC. Translation gives CASSQKTLAGGGSYNEQFF.

This clone was observed once. The chain links TRBV4-1 to TRBJ2-3, with 8 bases aligning to TRBD1. This CDR3 spans 18 amino acids. The V segment lost 2 bases and the J segment 5 bases; nucleotides outside the gene matches: 15. The germline CDR1 and CDR2 sequences are MGHRA and YSYEKL. The chain's CDR3 is CASSQPILPGQEGDTQYF. CDR3 bases: TGCGCCAGCAGCCAACCAATCCTACCGGGACAGGAAGGAGATACGCAGTATTTT.

The rearrangement links TRBV7-9 to TRBJ2-7; D remains unclear. The CDR3 runs 11 residues. Germline CDR1 is SEHNR and CDR2 is FQNEAQ (reference sequence). The ends were cut back, 7 bases at V and 2 bases at J, with 6 bases in the middle. CDR3 in amino acids: CASTDTYEQYF. CDR3 bases: TGTGCCAGCACCGACACCTACGAGCAGTACTTC.

V gene TRBV11-2 combines with J gene TRBJ2-1, with a tentative D call TRBD2 (5 bases). Per the germline V gene, CDR1 is SGHAT and CDR2 is FQNNGV. With 4 bases removed from V and 6 bases from J, the gap between germline ends came to 19 bases. CDR3 length: 16 residues. CDR3 sequence reads: CASSYPGSRTTNEQFF. In DNA, the CDR3 is TGTGCCAGCAGCTACCCGGGGAGCCGGACCACCAATGAGCAGTTCTTC.

The V and J genes are TRBV5-1 and TRBJ2-7, with 9 positions matching TRBD1. This CDR3 is 14 amino acids long. V shed 6 bases, J shed 5 bases, and the junction held 9 bases outside the gene matches. CDR1 is SGHRS, CDR2 YFSETQ, per germline. CDR3 residues: CASNPTGGSHEQYF. DNA for the CDR3: TGCGCCAGCAACCCGACAGGGGGTTCCCACGAGCAGTACTTC.